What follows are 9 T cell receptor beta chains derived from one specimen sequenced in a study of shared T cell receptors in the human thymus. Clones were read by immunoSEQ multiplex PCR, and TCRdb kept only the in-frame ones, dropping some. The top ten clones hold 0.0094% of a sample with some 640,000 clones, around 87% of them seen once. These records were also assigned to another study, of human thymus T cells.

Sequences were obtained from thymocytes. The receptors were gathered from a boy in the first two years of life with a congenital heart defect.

CDR3: CATSRVERGLYTDTQYF. CDR3 in DNA: TGTGCCACCAGCAGAGTAGAGCGGGGCCTATACACAGATACGCAGTATTTT. The V gene is TRBV15, the J gene TRBJ2-3; 7 bases align to TRBD2. Germline V gene data show CDR1 as LNHNV and CDR2 as YYDKDF (reference sequence). This CDR3 is built from 17 residues. J was trimmed by 2 bases and V by 1 base; bases with no gene match: 9.

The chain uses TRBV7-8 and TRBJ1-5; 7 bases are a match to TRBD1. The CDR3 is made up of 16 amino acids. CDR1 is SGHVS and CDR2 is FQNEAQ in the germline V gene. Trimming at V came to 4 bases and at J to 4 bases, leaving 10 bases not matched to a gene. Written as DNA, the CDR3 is TGTGCCAGCAGCTCCAGGACAGGCGGTTCAAATCAGCCCCAGCATTTT. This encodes CASSSRTGGSNQPQHF.

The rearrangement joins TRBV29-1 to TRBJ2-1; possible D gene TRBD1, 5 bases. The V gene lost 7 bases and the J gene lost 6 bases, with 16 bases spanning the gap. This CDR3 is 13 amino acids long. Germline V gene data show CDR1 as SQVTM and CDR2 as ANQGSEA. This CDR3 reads CSARGSPANEQFF. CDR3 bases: TGCAGCGCAAGGGGTAGTCCAGCCAATGAGCAGTTCTTC.

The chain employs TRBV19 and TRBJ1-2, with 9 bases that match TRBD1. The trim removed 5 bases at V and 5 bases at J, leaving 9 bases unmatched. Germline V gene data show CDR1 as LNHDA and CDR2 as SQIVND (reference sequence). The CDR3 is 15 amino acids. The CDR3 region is CASSVPQGAGYGYTF. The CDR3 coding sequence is TGTGCCAGTAGTGTACCACAGGGGGCAGGTTATGGCTACACCTTC.

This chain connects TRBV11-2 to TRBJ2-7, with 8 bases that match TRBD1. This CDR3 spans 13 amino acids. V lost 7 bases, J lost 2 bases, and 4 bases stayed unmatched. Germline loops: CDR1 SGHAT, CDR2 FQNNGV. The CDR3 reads CASTTDRAYEQYF. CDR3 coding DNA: TGTGCCAGCACGACGGACAGGGCCTACGAGCAGTACTTC.

The CDR3 region has the DNA TGTGCCAGCTGCAGGGACACAGATACGCAGTATTTT. The encoded protein is CASCRDTDTQYF. V and J are TRBV5-4 and TRBJ2-3, with TRBD1 as a possible D gene (5 bases). The CDR3 is made up of 12 amino acids. V shed 7 bases and J shed 2 bases, with 8 bases lying between them. CDR1 is SGHNT, CDR2 YYREEE, per germline (reference sequence).

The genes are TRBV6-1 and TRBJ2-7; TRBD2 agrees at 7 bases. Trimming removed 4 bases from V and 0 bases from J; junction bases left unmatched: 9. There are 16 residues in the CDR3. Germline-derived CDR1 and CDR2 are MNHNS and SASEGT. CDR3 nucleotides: TGTGCCAGCAGTGTCTGGACTAGGCTCTTCTCCTACGAGCAGTACTTC. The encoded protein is CASSVWTRLFSYEQYF.

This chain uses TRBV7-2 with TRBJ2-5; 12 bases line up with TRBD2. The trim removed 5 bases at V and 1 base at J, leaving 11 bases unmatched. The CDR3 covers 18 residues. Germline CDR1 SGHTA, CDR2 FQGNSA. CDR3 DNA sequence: TGTGCCAGCAGCACTAGGACTAGCGGGATTCCCTCCCAAGAGACCCAGTACTTC. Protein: CASSTRTSGIPSQETQYF.

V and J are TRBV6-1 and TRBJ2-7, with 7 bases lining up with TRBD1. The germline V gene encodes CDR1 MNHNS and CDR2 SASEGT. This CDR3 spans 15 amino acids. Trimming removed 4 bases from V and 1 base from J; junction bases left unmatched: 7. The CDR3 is CASSVTGTVSYEQYF. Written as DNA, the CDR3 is TGTGCCAGCAGTGTCACCGGGACAGTTTCCTACGAGCAGTACTTC.